Presented here are 5 T cell receptor beta chains from one specimen sequenced in a study of blood T cells in healthy people across ages. Primed by a sample-barcoded 5' primer and a J-beta primer mix, a second PCR proceeded for about 7 to 12 cycles. TCRdb re-called the 5' RACE reads through MiXCR, storing one row per CDR3 protein. The table lists roughly 2 million distinct CDR3 sequences, around 50% of them singletons. The source material was blood. The receptor set was obtained from a woman aged 40 to 50 in good health.

This clonotype showed up just a few times. V gene TRBV28 combines with J gene TRBJ2-6; D remains ambiguous. V dropped 0 bases and J dropped 4 bases, with 7 bases sitting between them. Germline loops: CDR1 MDHEN, CDR2 SYDVKM. This CDR3 region has 15 residues. The chain's CDR3 is CASSLWEGGANVLTF. Written as DNA, the CDR3 is TGTGCCAGCAGTTTATGGGAAGGGGGGGCCAACGTCCTGACTTTC.

This clonotype was recorded a few times. The V gene is TRBV12-3 or TRBV12-4, the J gene TRBJ2-7; D remains unclear. V gave up 3 bases and J gave up 3 bases, with 15 bases separating them. The CDR3 loop spans 15 amino acids. This CDR3 reads CASSFLATAIYEQYF. In nucleotides, the CDR3 is TGTGCCAGCAGTTTTCTGGCAACCGCAATCTACGAGCAGTACTTC.

CDR3 DNA: TGTGCCAGCTCACCCGACAGGGGGCCCGACGAGCAGTACTTC. Protein product: CASSPDRGPDEQYF. The chain employs TRBV18 and TRBJ2-7, with 10 nucleotides matching TRBD1. There are 14 residues in the CDR3. The V segment lost 3 bases and the J segment 5 bases; nucleotides outside the gene matches: 4. Germline V CDR1 and CDR2: KGHSH, LQKENI.

The V call is TRBV29-1, the J call TRBJ1-2; possible D gene TRBD1, 5 bases. There are 14 residues in the CDR3. Germline V lookup: CDR1 SQVTM, CDR2 ANQGSEA. V lost 7 bases and J 7 bases, leaving 22 bases between the germline ends. The CDR3 here is CSAITQGRGSGYTF. The CDR3 nucleotides read TGCAGCGCGATAACCCAGGGTCGGGGGTCTGGCTACACCTTC.

The CDR3 coding sequence is TGTGCCAGCAGTCGGGACAGGGGGCGCATCGCAGATACGCAGTATTTT. Translated, it gives CASSRDRGRIADTQYF. V is TRBV2 and J is TRBJ2-3; 12 bases are shared with TRBD1. Per germline, CDR1 SNHLY and CDR2 FYNNEI. The V and J ends lost 5 bases and 4 bases, in that order; junction bases with no gene match: 7. The CDR3 is 16 residues long. Complete variable domain (other parts from reference TRBV2 and TRBJ2-3): EPEVTQTPSHQVTQMGQEVILRCVPISNHLYFYWYRQILGQKVEFLVSFYNNEISEKSEIFDDQFSVERPDGSNFTLKIRSTKLEDSAMYFCASSRDRGRIADTQYFGPGTRLTVL.